The present entry profiles one TCR beta chain with its context. Trimming took 0 bases from V and 6 from J; bases not matched to a gene: 4. The CDR3 totals 16 residues. Germline loops: CDR1 SGHTA, CDR2 FQGNSA. These data come from a study of CD8 T cells in Susac syndrome. Random hexamers were used to reverse transcribe the RNA input (0.5 to 1 ug). An immunoSEQ multiplex PCR amplified TCR beta CDR3 over 54 Vbeta and 13 Jbeta. MiXCR, applied by TCRdb to the immunoSEQ multiplex PCR reads, yields one record per CDR3 protein. The table lists approximately 140,000 distinct CDR3 sequences, around 96% of them singletons. TCR beta sequences were obtained from blood CD8+ and CD4+ T cells. The multiple sclerosis control group comprised treatment-naive patients with stable or active relapsing-remitting disease. Bulk CD8+ and CD4+ cells came from magnetic negative isolation; CD8+ TEMRA by FACS.

The sequencing input was CD4+ T cells from PBMCs. The receptor was isolated from a human donor with multiple sclerosis. The chain carries TRBV7-2 and TRBJ2-3, with 12 bases matching TRBD2. CDR3 sequence: CASSLAPTSGSDTQYF. DNA of the CDR3: TGTGCCAGCAGCTTAGCTCCGACTAGCGGGAGTGATACGCAGTATTTT.